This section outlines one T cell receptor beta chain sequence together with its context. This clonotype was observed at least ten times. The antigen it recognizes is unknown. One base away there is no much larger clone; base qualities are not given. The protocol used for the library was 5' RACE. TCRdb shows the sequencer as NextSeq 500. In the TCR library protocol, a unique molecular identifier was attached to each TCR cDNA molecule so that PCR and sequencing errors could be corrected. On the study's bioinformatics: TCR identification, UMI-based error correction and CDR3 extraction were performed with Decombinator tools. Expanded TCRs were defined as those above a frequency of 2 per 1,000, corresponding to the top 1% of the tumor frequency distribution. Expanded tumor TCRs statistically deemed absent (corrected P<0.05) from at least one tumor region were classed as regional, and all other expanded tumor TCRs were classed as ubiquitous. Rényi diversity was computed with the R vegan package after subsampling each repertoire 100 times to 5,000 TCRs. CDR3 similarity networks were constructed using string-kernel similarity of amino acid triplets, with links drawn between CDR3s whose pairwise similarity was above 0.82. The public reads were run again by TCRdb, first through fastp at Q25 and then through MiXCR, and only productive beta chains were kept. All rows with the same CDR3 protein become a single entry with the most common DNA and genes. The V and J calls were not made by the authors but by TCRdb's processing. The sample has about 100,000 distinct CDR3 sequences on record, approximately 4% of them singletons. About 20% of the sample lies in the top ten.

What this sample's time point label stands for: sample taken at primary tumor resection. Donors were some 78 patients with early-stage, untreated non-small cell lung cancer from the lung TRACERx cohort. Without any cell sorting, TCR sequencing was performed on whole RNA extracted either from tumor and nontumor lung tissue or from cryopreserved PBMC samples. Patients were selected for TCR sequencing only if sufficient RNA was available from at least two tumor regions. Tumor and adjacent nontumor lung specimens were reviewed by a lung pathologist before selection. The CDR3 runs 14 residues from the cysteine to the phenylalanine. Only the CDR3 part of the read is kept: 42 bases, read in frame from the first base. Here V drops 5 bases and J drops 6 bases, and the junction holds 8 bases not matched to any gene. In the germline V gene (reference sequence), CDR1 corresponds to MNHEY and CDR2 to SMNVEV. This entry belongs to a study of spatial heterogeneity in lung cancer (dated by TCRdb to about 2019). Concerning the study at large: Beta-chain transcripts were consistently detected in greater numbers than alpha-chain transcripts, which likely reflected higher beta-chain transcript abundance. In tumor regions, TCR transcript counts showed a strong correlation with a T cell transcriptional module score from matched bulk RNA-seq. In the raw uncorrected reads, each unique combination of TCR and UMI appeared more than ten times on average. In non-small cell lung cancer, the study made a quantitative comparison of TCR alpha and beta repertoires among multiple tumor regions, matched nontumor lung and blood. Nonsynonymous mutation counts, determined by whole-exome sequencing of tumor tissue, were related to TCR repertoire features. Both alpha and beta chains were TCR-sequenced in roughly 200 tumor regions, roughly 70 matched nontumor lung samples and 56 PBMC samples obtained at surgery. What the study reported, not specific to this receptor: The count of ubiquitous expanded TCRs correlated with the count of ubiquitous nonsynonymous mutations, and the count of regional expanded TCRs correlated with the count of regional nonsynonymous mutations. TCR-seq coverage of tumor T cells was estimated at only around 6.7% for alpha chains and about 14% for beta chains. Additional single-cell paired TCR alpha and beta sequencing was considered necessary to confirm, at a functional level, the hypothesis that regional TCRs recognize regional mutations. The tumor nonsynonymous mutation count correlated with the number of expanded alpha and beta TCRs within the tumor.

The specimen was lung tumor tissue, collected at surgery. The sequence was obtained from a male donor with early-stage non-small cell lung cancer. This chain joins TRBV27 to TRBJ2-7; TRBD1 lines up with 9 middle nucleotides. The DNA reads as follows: TGTGCCAGCAGTATACGGACAGGGGAGAGCGAGCAGTACTTC. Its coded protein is CASSIRTGESEQYF.